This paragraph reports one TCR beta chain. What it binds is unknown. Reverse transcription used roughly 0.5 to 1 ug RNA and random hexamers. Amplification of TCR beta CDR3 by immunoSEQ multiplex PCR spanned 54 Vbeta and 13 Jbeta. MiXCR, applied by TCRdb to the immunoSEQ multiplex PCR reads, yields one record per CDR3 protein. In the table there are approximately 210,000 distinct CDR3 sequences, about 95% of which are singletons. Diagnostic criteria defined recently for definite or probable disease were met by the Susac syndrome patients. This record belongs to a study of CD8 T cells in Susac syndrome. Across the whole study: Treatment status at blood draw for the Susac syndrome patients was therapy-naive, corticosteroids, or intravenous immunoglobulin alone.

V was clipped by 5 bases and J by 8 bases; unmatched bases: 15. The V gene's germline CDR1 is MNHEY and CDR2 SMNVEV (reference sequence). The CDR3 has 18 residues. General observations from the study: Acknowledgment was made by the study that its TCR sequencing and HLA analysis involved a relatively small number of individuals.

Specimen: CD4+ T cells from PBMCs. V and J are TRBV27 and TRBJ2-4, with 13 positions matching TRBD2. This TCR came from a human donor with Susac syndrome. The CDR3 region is CASSALTSGGAGAHIQYF. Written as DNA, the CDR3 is TGTGCCAGCAGTGCACTTACTAGCGGGGGGGCCGGGGCGCACATTCAGTACTTC.